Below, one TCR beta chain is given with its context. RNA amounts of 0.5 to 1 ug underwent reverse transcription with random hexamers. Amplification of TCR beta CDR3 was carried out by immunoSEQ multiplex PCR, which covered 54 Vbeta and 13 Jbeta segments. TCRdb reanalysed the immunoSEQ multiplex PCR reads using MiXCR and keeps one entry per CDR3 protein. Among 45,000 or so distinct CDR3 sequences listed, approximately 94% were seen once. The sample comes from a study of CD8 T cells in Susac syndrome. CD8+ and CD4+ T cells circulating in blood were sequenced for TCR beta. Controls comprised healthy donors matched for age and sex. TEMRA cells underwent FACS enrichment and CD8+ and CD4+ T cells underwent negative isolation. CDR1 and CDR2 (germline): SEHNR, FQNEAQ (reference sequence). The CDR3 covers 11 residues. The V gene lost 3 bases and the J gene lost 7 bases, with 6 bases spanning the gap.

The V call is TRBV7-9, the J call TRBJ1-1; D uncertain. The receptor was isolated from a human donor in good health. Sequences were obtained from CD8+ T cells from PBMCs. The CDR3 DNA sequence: TGTGCCAGCAGCTTCGGCTTTGAAGCTTTCTTT. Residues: CASSFGFEAFF.